These 9 T cell receptor beta chains originate from one sample sequenced in a study of cytotoxic CD8 clonotypes in ibrutinib-treated CLL. Generated by immunoSEQ multiplex PCR, the TCRdb table keeps only in-frame clones and is missing some. Here the sample spans fewer than 150,000 clones, 80% to 85% being singletons. Material: PBMCs, obtained after 24 months of ibrutinib treatment. All receptors derive from a human donor with chronic lymphocytic leukemia.

The chain links TRBV7-2 to TRBJ2-2, with 7 bases that match TRBD1. V was clipped by 5 bases and J by 6 bases; unmatched bases: 6. The CDR3 has 14 residues. Germline CDR1 is SGHTA and CDR2 is FQGNSA. CDR3 in DNA: TGTGCCAGCAGCCTCACAGGGGTGGCCGGGGAGCTGTTTTTT. As protein: CASSLTGVAGELFF.

This clone was recorded only once. The chain uses TRBV19 and TRBJ2-2, with TRBD2 identical over 8 bases. There are 15 residues in the CDR3. Germline V gives CDR1 LNHDA, CDR2 SQIVND (reference sequence). Trimming at V came to 5 bases and at J to 3 bases, leaving 5 bases not matched to a gene. The CDR3 protein is CASSPGLAYTGELFF. The DNA of the CDR3 is TGTGCCAGTAGTCCCGGACTAGCCTACACCGGGGAGCTGTTTTTT.

The chain recombines TRBV7-2 with TRBJ1-2, with D perhaps matching TRBD1 (6 bases). Germline V gene data show CDR1 as SGHTA and CDR2 as FQGNSA. Trimming took off 0 bases at V and 4 bases at J, with 12 bases between the two ends. The CDR3 has 15 amino acids. CDR3 DNA: TGTGCCAGCAGCTTAGCGGCAGGGGAAGGCTATGGCTACACCTTC. Protein: CASSLAAGEGYGYTF.

CDR3 in amino acids: CASSKQGADTEAFF. Here the CDR3 DNA reads TGTGCCAGCAGTAAACAGGGGGCCGACACTGAAGCTTTCTTT. The chain is built from TRBV5-6 and TRBJ1-1, with 9 bases fitting TRBD1. From germline, CDR1 is SGHDT and CDR2 YYEEEE. CDR3 length: 14 residues. Trimming removed 5 bases from V and 3 bases from J; junction bases left unmatched: 5.

This clone is a singleton in its sample. The chain couples TRBV21-1 to TRBJ2-4; the table's D gene call, TRBD1, was not cross checked with the DNA. TRBV21-1 is assigned pseudogene status. This CDR3 has 22 residues. CDR3 amino acids: CASSAPKRDRGPLQLAKNIQYF. The CDR3 nucleotides are TGTGCCAGCAGCGCTCCCAAGCGGGACAGGGGGCCTCTACAACTAGCCAAAAACATTCAGTACTTC.

This rearrangement joins TRBV28 to TRBJ1-5; a possible D gene is TRBD1 (6 bases). Germline lookup yields CDR1 MDHEN and CDR2 SYDVKM. This CDR3 is built from 18 residues. The V gene lost 4 bases and the J gene lost 0 bases, with 19 bases spanning the gap. CDR3 residues: CASSSGGTRSYSNQPQHF. DNA of the CDR3: TGTGCCAGCAGTTCCGGCGGGACAAGATCCTATAGCAATCAGCCCCAGCATTTT.

The rearrangement links TRBV9 to TRBJ1-1; D is possibly TRBD1 (5 bases). The CDR3 spans 15 residues. Germline-derived CDR1 and CDR2 are SGDLS and YYNGEE. The V end lost 4 bases, the J end lost 1 base, and 14 bases lay between the germline ends. CDR3 sequence (DNA): TGTGCCAGCAGCCAAGCTGGGACGGCGAACACTGAAGCTTTCTTT. It specifies CASSQAGTANTEAFF. The full variable domain, its missing parts supplied by reference TRBV9 and TRBJ1-1, is DSGVTQTPKHLITATGQRVTLRCSPRSGDLSVYWYQQSLDQGLQFLIQYYNGEERAKGNILERFSAQQFPDLHSELNLSSLELGDSALYFCASSQAGTANTEAFFGQGTRLTVV.

The chain uses TRBV4-2 and TRBJ2-2; D gene unclear. V lost 0 bases, J lost 1 base, and 9 bases lay in between. Germline-derived CDR1 and CDR2 are LGHNA and YNFKEQ. The CDR3 is 16 amino acids. The CDR3 nucleotides read TGTGCCAGCAGCCAAGATGGCCCCGAGAACACCGGGGAGCTGTTTTTT. Translated: CASSQDGPENTGELFF.

The chain carries TRBV7-9 and TRBJ1-3; TRBD1 is a possible D gene (6 bases). The CDR3 sequence is 14 residues long. Trimming removed 5 bases from V and 5 bases from J, with 13 bases in between. The germline CDR1 and CDR2 sequences are SEHNR and FQNEAQ (reference sequence). The CDR3 region is CASSRSGARNTIYF. CDR3 sequence (DNA): TGTGCCAGCAGCCGCTCGGGGGCGAGAAACACCATATATTTT.